What follows are 12 T cell receptor beta chains derived from one specimen sequenced in a study of breast tumors, draining lymph nodes, adjacent tissues. TCRdb ran MiXCR on the multiplex PCR reads and lists one entry per CDR3 protein. The sample has about 230,000 distinct CDR3 sequences; around 32% are singletons. The lymph nodes were axillary draining lymph nodes from breast cancer patients. Sequenced sample: axillary lymph node tissue. Receptors originate from a female donor with breast cancer. Some clones in this sample may be carry-over from other donors' samples.

This clonotype has more than one count but fewer than ten. The chain employs TRBV11-3 and TRBJ1-6, with D perhaps matching TRBD1 (6 bases). Germline CDR1 and CDR2: SGHNT and YENEEA. V was clipped by 4 bases and J by 13 bases, with 17 bases between them. This CDR3 spans 14 amino acids. This CDR3 reads CASSSYRDTSPLHF. CDR3 in DNA: TGTGCCAGCAGCTCCTACAGGGATACTTCGCCCCTCCACTTT.

This chain uses TRBV19 with TRBJ2-1; TRBD2 agrees at 8 bases. This CDR3 is 14 amino acids long. From germline, CDR1 is LNHDA and CDR2 SQIVND (reference sequence). J gave up 12 bases and V 5 bases, and 12 bases lay outside the gene matches. For the CDR3, the DNA is TGTGCCAGTAGTGCTAATGCTAGCGGGCCTCCGCAGTTCTTC. Protein product: CASSANASGPPQFF.

This clonotype appeared once. The chain recombines TRBV9 with TRBJ2-5; the D gene could be TRBD1 or TRBD2 (5 bases each). Germline CDR1 reads SGDLS; CDR2 reads YYNGEE. Trimming stripped 0 bases from V and 2 bases from J, with 5 bases between. There are 13 residues in the CDR3. The CDR3 sequence is CASSVGGQETQYF. CDR3 nucleotides: TGTGCCAGCAGCGTAGGGGGGCAAGAGACCCAGTACTTC.

This clonotype was seen repeatedly, ten times or more. The J gene is TRBJ1-5, the V gene TRBV20-1; TRBD1 might be the D (5 bases). Germline V lookup: CDR1 DFQATT, CDR2 SNEGSKA (reference sequence). The CDR3 consists of 15 residues. Trimming pared 2 bases from V and 7 bases from J, leaving 18 bases between. The CDR3 protein is CSARHLGRENQPQHF. The CDR3 coding sequence is TGCAGTGCTAGACACCTGGGCAGGGAGAACCAGCCCCAGCATTTT.

This clonotype was seen repeatedly, ten times or more. The chain combines TRBV6-5 with TRBJ1-2; D ambiguous. V was shortened by 0 bases and J by 4 bases, with 9 bases between the two germline ends. CDR1 is MNHEY, CDR2 SVGAGI, per germline. CDR3 length equals 14 residues. CDR3 protein: CASSYSSISYGYTF. The CDR3 region has the DNA TGTGCCAGCAGTTACTCGTCCATCTCCTATGGCTACACCTTC.

This clonotype was recorded many times. The chain couples TRBV29-1 to TRBJ2-5, with 11 bases fitting TRBD1. V was pared by 5 bases and J by 4 bases, with 3 bases of the junction left unmatched. CDR1 and CDR2 from the germline V gene are SQVTM and ANQGSEA. This CDR3 is built from 13 residues. The CDR3 is CSVTGTGGETQYF. CDR3 coding DNA: TGCAGCGTTACCGGGACAGGGGGAGAGACCCAGTACTTC.

This clonotype was detected many times. CDR3 sequence (DNA): TGTGCCACCAGCAGAGATACGGGAGGGCCTTCCGGGGAGCTGTTTTTT. Protein sequence: CATSRDTGGPSGELFF. V and J are TRBV15 and TRBJ2-2, with 8 bases fitting TRBD2. The CDR3 consists of 16 residues. CDR1 LNHNV and CDR2 YYDKDF come from the germline V gene (reference sequence). The J segment lost 6 bases and the V segment lost 0 bases, leaving 6 bases of the junction unmatched. Full variable domain (missing parts from reference TRBV15 and TRBJ2-2): DAMVIQNPRYQVTQFGKPVTLSCSQTLNHNVMYWYQQKSSQAPKLLFHYYDKDFNNEADTPDNFQSRRPNTSFCFLDIRSPGLGDTAMYLCATSRDTGGPSGELFFGEGSRLTVL.

This clonotype has at least ten counts. This rearrangement joins TRBV3-1 to TRBJ2-3, with 10 bases identical to TRBD2. V lost 2 bases, J lost 6 bases, and 8 bases stayed unmatched. The CDR3 spans 16 residues. The germline gives CDR1 LGHDT, CDR2 YNNKEL (reference sequence). CDR3 in amino acids: CASSQTPSGSGDTQYF. CDR3 DNA: TGTGCCAGCAGCCAAACCCCTAGCGGGAGTGGGGATACGCAGTATTTT.

This clonotype was seen at least ten times. The rearrangement uses TRBV7-9 and TRBJ1-5; no definite D call. V lost 6 bases, J lost 5 bases, and 11 bases lay in between. Looked up from germline, CDR1 is SEHNR and CDR2 is FQNEAQ (reference sequence). CDR3 length: 13 residues. CDR3 loop: CASSFRHDQPQHF. DNA of the CDR3: TGTGCCAGCAGTTTCCGACATGATCAGCCCCAGCATTTT. The variable domain in full, with the rest retrieved from reference TRBV7-9 and TRBJ1-5, is DTGVSQNPRHKITKRGQNVTFRCDPISEHNRLYWYRQTLGQGPEFLTYFQNEAQLEKSRLLSDRFSAERPKGSFSTLEIQRTEQGDSAMYLCASSFRHDQPQHFGDGTRLSIL.

This clonotype was counted a few times. The chain combines TRBV7-6 with TRBJ1-4; D unclear. CDR1 and CDR2 from the germline V gene are SGHVS and FNYEAQ. The length of the CDR3 is 9 residues. Deletions cut 5 bases from V and 12 bases from J, with 4 bases between. Here the CDR3 DNA reads TGTGCCAGCAGCCCCGAACTGTTTTTT. Amino acid sequence: CASSPELFF. Full variable domain (rest looked up from reference TRBV7-6 and TRBJ1-4): GAGVSQSPRYKVTKRGQDVALRCDPISGHVSLYWYRQALGQGPEFLTYFNYEAQQDKSGLPNDRFSAERPEGSISTLTIQRTEQRDSAMYRCASSPELFFGSGTQLSVL.

This clonotype was seen ten or more times. The chain joins TRBV5-5 to TRBJ2-5, with 10 bases fitting TRBD2. Trimming removed 0 bases from V and 1 base from J; junction bases left unmatched: 9. This CDR3 comprises 18 residues. Germline-derived CDR1 and CDR2 are SGHKS and YYEKEE (reference sequence). The CDR3 coding sequence is TGTGCCAGCAGCTTGGCGCCTAGCGGGAGAGCTCTCCAAGAGACCCAGTACTTC. This sequence encodes CASSLAPSGRALQETQYF.

Ten or more counts support this clonotype. The V gene is TRBV4-1, the J gene TRBJ2-7; 9 bases agree with TRBD2. The CDR3 runs 16 residues. The germline CDR1 and CDR2 sequences are MGHRA and YSYEKL. Trimming removed 4 bases from V and 5 bases from J; junction bases left unmatched: 12. The CDR3 DNA follows: TGCGCCAGCAGCCCCAGGGGAACCGGGACTAGCCACGAGCAGTACTTC. It translates to CASSPRGTGTSHEQYF.